This TCR beta chain was sequenced for a study of blood T cell repertoires in COVID-19. The wider study: The United States, Italy and Spain supplied acute and convalescent COVID-19 samples.

Between the trimmed V and J ends, which lost 0 bases and 0 bases, there was a span of 21 bases. The germline V gene encodes CDR1 SQVTM and CDR2 ANQGSEA. The CDR3 runs 19 residues. The cohort comprised adults aged roughly 18 to 95 years residing in under 30 US areas. Participants' reported clinical history set cohort assignment. Per the study methods: How many nucleated cells were present was estimated from reference gene primer amplification. Using immunoSEQ multiplex PCR, the repertoire was profiled, and TCRdb retains in-frame clones only, with some absent. V, J and clone size derive from that table, while D and trimming were established from the DNA sequence. The table shows roughly 430,000 clones, with around 90% occurring only once. This clone has more than one count but fewer than ten.

What was sequenced was PBMCs or T cells enriched from blood (not recorded which). V usage is TRBV29-1 and J usage is TRBJ1-5, with a tentative D call TRBD1 (6 bases). The clonotype comes from a woman aged 40 to 55 with acute COVID-19. The CDR3 region is CSVEDPRKGHQYSNQPQHF. Written as DNA, the CDR3 is TGCAGCGTTGAAGACCCCCGTAAGGGACACCAGTATAGCAATCAGCCCCAGCATTTT. Combining the CDR3 with reference TRBV29-1 and TRBJ1-5 gives the whole variable domain SAVISQKPSRDICQRGTSLTIQCQVDSQVTMMFWYRQQPGQSLTLIATANQGSEATYESGFVIDKFPISRPNLTFSTLTVSNMSPEDSSIYLCSVEDPRKGHQYSNQPQHFGDGTRLSIL.